The text below deals with one TCR beta chain. Its matching antigen is unknown. The data were obtained in a study of siplizumab effects on memory and regulatory T cells. Unstimulated naive, memory, effector memory and TEMRA subsets from a few donor pairs underwent sequencing. Study results and caveats: Confirmatory evidence of suppressive function in proliferating siplizumab-culture Tregs was not obtained. Many proliferating CD4+ or CD8+ clones remained unclassified. Roughly 75-96% of them could not be assigned either a naive or a memory phenotype.

Here immunoSEQ multiplex PCR was the method, and the copy in TCRdb shows in-frame clones only, minus some. The sample has about 56,000 clones; around 97% are singletons. This TCR derives from a human donor in good health. The sequencing sample was made of naive CD8+ T cells sorted from blood.

CDR3 DNA sequence: TGTGCCAGCAGTTTATCGGGCTACCAACAGGGGGCCGGCACAGATACGCAGTATTTT. Translated: CASSLSGYQQGAGTDTQYF. This chain joins TRBV27 and TRBJ2-3, with 9 bases lining up with TRBD1. Germline loops: CDR1 MNHEY, CDR2 SMNVEV (reference sequence). Germline trimming cut 0 bases from V and 1 base from J; bases unmatched to any gene: 11. This CDR3 is built from 19 residues.